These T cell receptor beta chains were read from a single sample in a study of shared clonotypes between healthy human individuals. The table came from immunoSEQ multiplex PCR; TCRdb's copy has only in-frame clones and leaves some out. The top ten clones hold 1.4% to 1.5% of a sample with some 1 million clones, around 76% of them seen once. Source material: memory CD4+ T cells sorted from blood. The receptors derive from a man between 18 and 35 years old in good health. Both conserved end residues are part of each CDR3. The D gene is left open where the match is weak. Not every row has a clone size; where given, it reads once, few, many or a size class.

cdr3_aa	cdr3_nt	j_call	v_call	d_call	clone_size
CASSLAGNSPLHF	TGTGCCAGCAGCTTAGCCGGGAATTCACCCCTCCACTTT	TRBJ1-6	TRBV7-8	.	few
CASSPDRSQPQHF	TGTGCCAGCAGCCCGGACAGATCACAGCCCCAGCATTTT	TRBJ1-5	TRBV5-4	.	few
CASSPPGAGVADTQYF	TGTGCCAGCTCACCACCGGGTGCGGGAGTGGCAGATACGCAGTATTTT	TRBJ2-3	TRBV18	TRBD2	.
CASSVPGQGKYEQYF	TGTGCCAGCAGCGTTCCGGGACAGGGGAAGTACGAGCAGTACTTC	TRBJ2-7	TRBV28	TRBD1	.
CASSRSGVTYNEQFF	TGCGCCAGCAGTCGAAGCGGGGTGACCTACAATGAGCAGTTCTTC	TRBJ2-1	TRBV10-1	TRBD2	.
CASSLAGEQYF	TGTGCCAGCAGCTTAGCGGGCGAGCAGTACTTC	TRBJ2-7	TRBV5-8	.	.
CAIRETVGQETQYF	TGTGCCATCAGAGAAACGGTAGGGCAAGAGACCCAGTACTTC	TRBJ2-5	TRBV10-3	.	.
CASSGTSDSSTDTQYF	TGTGCCAGCAGCGGGACTAGCGACTCTAGCACAGATACGCAGTATTTT	TRBJ2-3	TRBV7-2	TRBD2	.
CAWTKSAGESYEQYF	TGTGCCTGGACCAAATCAGCGGGGGAGTCCTACGAGCAGTACTTC	TRBJ2-7	TRBV30	TRBD2	few
CATLAGREETQYF	TGTGCCACTCTAGCGGGAAGGGAAGAGACCCAGTACTTC	TRBJ2-5	TRBV10-3	TRBD2	.
CSGRTHSGNTIYF	TGCAGCGGCAGGACCCACTCTGGAAACACCATATATTTT	TRBJ1-3	TRBV29-1	.	.
CASSIGTPSYQETQYF	TGTGCCAGCAGCATTGGGACACCTTCGTACCAAGAGACCCAGTACTTC	TRBJ2-5	TRBV7-2	.	.
CASGWGAYTEAFF	TGTGCCAGCGGCTGGGGGGCCTACACTGAAGCTTTCTTT	TRBJ1-1	TRBV27	.	.
CASSLRGQGSQPQHF	TGTGCCAGCAGCCTCCGAGGACAGGGAAGTCAGCCCCAGCATTTT	TRBJ1-5	TRBV7-2	TRBD1	.
CASSRSGTNEKLFF	TGTGCCAGCAGCCGGTCCGGGACTAATGAAAAACTGTTTTTT	TRBJ1-4	TRBV5-4	.	many
CASSEGLAGGWDEQFF	TGTGCCAGCAGCGAGGGACTAGCGGGAGGGTGGGATGAGCAGTTCTTC	TRBJ2-1	TRBV5-6	TRBD2	.
CASSPRTSGATDTQYF	TGTGCCAGCAGCCCAAGGACTAGCGGGGCCACAGATACGCAGTATTTT	TRBJ2-3	TRBV7-6	TRBD2	.
CAIGKDSLSYEQYF	TGTGCGATCGGCAAGGACAGCCTCAGCTACGAGCAGTACTTC	TRBJ2-7	TRBV7-8	.	few
CASSLSGAGRNEQFF	TGTGCCAGCAGCTTAAGCGGGGCAGGGCGGAATGAGCAGTTCTTC	TRBJ2-1	TRBV5-6	TRBD2	.
CSVERGQGTYEQYF	TGCAGCGTTGAACGGGGACAGGGGACCTACGAGCAGTACTTC	TRBJ2-7	TRBV29-1	TRBD1	.
CALRAGGLEQYF	TGTGCCTTAAGAGCGGGGGGACTCGAGCAGTACTTC	TRBJ2-7	TRBV6-1	TRBD2	.
CASSRSPTGELFF	TGTGCCAGCAGCCGCAGCCCCACCGGGGAGCTGTTTTTT	TRBJ2-2	TRBV14	.	few
CASSPGVHSTDTQYF	TGCGCCAGCAGTCCCGGGGTCCATAGCACAGATACGCAGTATTTT	TRBJ2-3	TRBV5-1	.	.
CASSSPGLADEQYF	TGTGCCAGCAGTTCCCCGGGACTAGCCGACGAGCAGTACTTC	TRBJ2-7	TRBV27	TRBD2	many
CAISGPPGQGSSGPDTQYF	TGTGCCATCAGTGGGCCGCCGGGACAGGGTTCAAGCGGACCAGATACGCAGTATTTT	TRBJ2-3	TRBV10-3	TRBD1	many
CASRVTGNGGEKLFF	TGTGCCAGCAGAGTCACAGGGAACGGGGGTGAAAAACTGTTTTTT	TRBJ1-4	TRBV6-1	.	.
CASSLSTPANYGYTF	TGTGCCAGCAGCCTTTCGACACCCGCAAACTATGGCTACACCTTC	TRBJ1-2	TRBV4-2	.	few
CASSSTVNNSPLHF	TGTGCCAGCAGTTCGACGGTGAATAATTCACCCCTCCACTTT	TRBJ1-6	TRBV27	.	.
CASSPEERARNEQYF	TGCGCCAGCAGCCCTGAGGAGCGCGCGAGAAACGAGCAGTACTTC	TRBJ2-7	TRBV4-1	.	.
CASSPGTSGVDTQYF	TGTGCCAGCAGCCCCGGGACTAGCGGGGTTGATACGCAGTATTTT	TRBJ2-3	TRBV7-9	TRBD2	.
CASSVTGIDYGYTF	TGCGCCAGCAGCGTTACAGGTATCGACTATGGCTACACCTTC	TRBJ1-2	TRBV5-1	.	.
CASSGQGAGEQYF	TGTGCCAGCAGTGGGCAGGGGGCGGGAGAGCAGTACTTC	TRBJ2-7	TRBV25-1	TRBD1	few
CASISAGRNTGELFF	TGTGCCAGCATATCCGCCGGGAGAAACACCGGGGAGCTGTTTTTT	TRBJ2-2	TRBV28	.	once
CASSPGLDRETQYF	TGTGCTAGCAGCCCGGGACTAGATAGGGAGACCCAGTACTTC	TRBJ2-5	TRBV11-2	TRBD2	.
CASSRTATNYGYTF	TGTGCCAGCAGCCGGACAGCGACTAACTATGGCTACACCTTC	TRBJ1-2	TRBV11-2	.	.
CASSLTDRGYNEQFF	TGTGCCAGCAGCCTCACGGACAGGGGGTACAATGAGCAGTTCTTC	TRBJ2-1	TRBV5-4	TRBD1	.
CAIRSLEPDEQYF	TGTGCCATCAGATCCTTAGAGCCCGACGAGCAGTACTTC	TRBJ2-7	TRBV11-2	.	.
CASSLTPQLSTDTQYF	TGCGCCAGCAGCCTGACTCCTCAACTTAGCACAGATACGCAGTATTTT	TRBJ2-3	TRBV5-1	.	.
CASSSMGGESDTQYF	TGTGCCAGCAGTTCCATGGGGGGGGAGAGCGATACGCAGTATTTT	TRBJ2-3	TRBV28	TRBD2	.
CASSLMGTGYEQYF	TGTGCCAGCAGCTTAATGGGGACAGGCTACGAGCAGTACTTC	TRBJ2-7	TRBV7-9	TRBD1	.
CAWSTAHEQFF	TGTGCCTGGAGTACGGCCCATGAGCAGTTCTTC	TRBJ2-1	TRBV30	.	few
CASSLAGGAVGEQYF	TGCGCCAGCAGCTTAGCCGGGGGCGCGGTAGGCGAGCAGTACTTC	TRBJ2-7	TRBV5-1	.	.
CASSYAGGWSGELFF	TGTGCCAGCAGTTACGCGGGAGGGTGGTCCGGGGAGCTGTTTTTT	TRBJ2-2	TRBV6-6	TRBD2	.
CASRGDSRTDTQYF	TGTGCCAGCAGGGGGGACAGCCGCACAGATACGCAGTATTTT	TRBJ2-3	TRBV25-1	TRBD1	.
CASSQELRGLNTGELFF	TGTGCCAGCAGCCAAGAACTCCGGGGGCTGAACACCGGGGAGCTGTTTTTT	TRBJ2-2	TRBV4-2	.	.
CASSRGTGSPLHF	TGTGCCAGCAGTAGGGGTACTGGCTCACCCCTCCACTTT	TRBJ1-6	TRBV6-5	.	few
CAWSLSGELFF	TGTGCCTGGAGCCTATCTGGGGAGCTGTTTTTT	TRBJ2-2	TRBV30	.	.
CAISLQGSSYNEQFF	TGTGCCATCAGCCTACAGGGTAGCTCCTACAATGAGCAGTTCTTC	TRBJ2-1	TRBV10-3	.	.
CASSSSGEPQETQYF	TGTGCCAGCAGTTCTTCAGGGGAACCCCAAGAGACCCAGTACTTC	TRBJ2-5	TRBV28	.	.
CASSYLTDRDYEQYF	TGTGCCAGCAGTTACCTAACCGACAGGGACTACGAGCAGTACTTC	TRBJ2-7	TRBV6-5	TRBD1	once
CASTGGGAYNEQFF	TGTGCCAGCACCGGAGGAGGGGCATACAATGAGCAGTTCTTC	TRBJ2-1	TRBV28	.	.